These T cell receptor beta chains were read from a single sample in a study of T cells of healthy individuals. One entry per CDR3 protein, called by TCRdb with MiXCR from the 5' RACE reads. The sample carries about 96,000 distinct CDR3 sequences, roughly 18% recorded once. The receptors derive from a human donor in good health. Each CDR3 is given with its conserved first and last residue. D genes are given only for firm matches. Expanded clones get a size class; other rows say once, few or many, or leave the size out.

V,D,length,size,J,DNA,CDR3
TRBV7-9,TRBD2,14,many,TRBJ2-2,TGTGCCAGCAGCGGGACTAGGGGAACCGGGGAGCTGTTTTTT,CASSGTRGTGELFF
TRBV6-5,NA,14,NA,TRBJ1-4,TGTGCCAGCAGCAGGACCCTTCAGGGTGAAAAACTGTTTTTT,CASSRTLQGEKLFF
TRBV3-1,NA,16,NA,TRBJ1-3,TGTGCCAGCAGGGAGGGATCGCTCTTCGCTGGAAACACCATATATTTT,CASREGSLFAGNTIYF
TRBV20-1,TRBD1,17,few,TRBJ1-1,TGCAGTGCTAGAGATTCTGGACAGGGTATCTGGAACACTGAAGCTTTCTTT,CSARDSGQGIWNTEAFF
TRBV21-1,NA,12,NA,TRBJ2-7,TGTGCCAGCGCGCAGGGTGCCCACGAGCAGTACTTC,CASAQGAHEQYF
TRBV7-9,TRBD1,14,NA,TRBJ2-7,TGTGTCAGCGCCGGGACAGGGAACATCTACGAGCAGTACTTC,CVSAGTGNIYEQYF
TRBV27,NA,13,many,TRBJ2-7,TGTGCCAGCAGTTTTACAGGGAACTACGAGCAGTACTTC,CASSFTGNYEQYF
TRBV28,NA,14,few,TRBJ1-2,TGTGCCACCTGGACGACCAATTCTAACTATGGCTACACCTTC,CATWTTNSNYGYTF
TRBV7-8,NA,12,NA,TRBJ1-1,TGTGCCAGCAGCCCACAAAGGGCTGGAGCTTTCTTT,CASSPQRAGAFF
TRBV24-1,NA,13,many,TRBJ1-3,TGTGCCACCAGTGACTTTTCTGGAAACACCATATATTTT,CATSDFSGNTIYF
TRBV6-2/TRBV6-3,NA,14,NA,TRBJ2-5,TGTGCCAGCAGTTACTCGGCCTGGCGGGAGACCCAGTACTTC,CASSYSAWRETQYF
TRBV20-1,TRBD1,19,NA,TRBJ2-5,TGCAGTGCTAGAGACCCCACTCCCCGACAGGGTCGATCCCAAGAGACCCAGTACTTC,CSARDPTPRQGRSQETQYF
TRBV7-3,NA,13,NA,TRBJ2-4,TGTGCCAGCAGCTTAACTGGCAGAAACATTCAGTACTTC,CASSLTGRNIQYF
TRBV4-2,NA,17,few,TRBJ2-2,TGTGCCAGCAGCCAAGCCATGAGTCACACCTACACCGGGGAGCTGTTTTTT,CASSQAMSHTYTGELFF
TRBV7-2,NA,14,NA,TRBJ2-5,TGTGCCAGCAGCCCTTATTGGGGGGAAGAGACCCAGTACTTC,CASSPYWGEETQYF
TRBV12-3/TRBV12-4,NA,14,few,TRBJ2-5,TGTGCCAGCAGCCGGGACACTTTCAGAGGGACCCAGTACTTC,CASSRDTFRGTQYF
TRBV6-2/TRBV6-3,TRBD1,14,many,TRBJ2-7,TGTGCCAGCAGTTACTCGACAGGGGGCTACGAGCAGTACTTC,CASSYSTGGYEQYF
TRBV24-1,TRBD2,14,NA,TRBJ2-2,TGTGCCACCGGAACCAGCCGGGGGGACGGGGAGCTGTTTTTT,CATGTSRGDGELFF
TRBV4-3,TRBD1,18,many,TRBJ1-1,TGCGCCAGCAGCCAAGATAGCGCGACAGGGGGTTTGGACACTGAAGCTTTCTTT,CASSQDSATGGLDTEAFF
TRBV5-1,NA,15,NA,TRBJ2-2,TGCGCCAGCAGAGGGGACAACCCGAACACCGGGGAGCTGTTTTTT,CASRGDNPNTGELFF
TRBV14,NA,14,many,TRBJ1-6,TGTGCCAGCAGCCAAGAAGCCCGAAATTCACCCCTCCACTTT,CASSQEARNSPLHF
TRBV4-3,NA,13,NA,TRBJ1-2,TGCGCCAGCAGCAACAGGCAAAACTATGGCTACACCTTC,CASSNRQNYGYTF
TRBV28,TRBD2,14,few,TRBJ2-1,TGTGCCACCATAGCGGGAGGGCCATCGTGGGAGCAGTTCTTC,CATIAGGPSWEQFF
TRBV4-1,TRBD1,16,NA,TRBJ2-1,TGCGCCAGCAGCCAAGCAGGGACAGGGAATGGTAATGAGCAGTTCTTC,CASSQAGTGNGNEQFF
TRBV5-1,NA,14,few,TRBJ2-3,TGCGCCAGCAGCTTGGTGGGAGCTCCTGATACGCAGTATTTT,CASSLVGAPDTQYF
TRBV20-1,NA,13,few,TRBJ1-1,TGCAGTGCTAGTCCAGATATGAACACTGAAGCTTTCTTT,CSASPDMNTEAFF
TRBV20-1,NA,11,few,TRBJ2-7,TGCAGTGCCCCGCGGAGTTACGAGCAGTACTTC,CSAPRSYEQYF
TRBV28,NA,13,few,TRBJ1-5,TGTGCCAGTCAATACAGAGGAAATCAGCCCCAGCATTTT,CASQYRGNQPQHF
TRBV28,NA,12,NA,TRBJ2-7,TGTGCCAGCACCTCTGGAGTTTACGAGCAGTACTTC,CASTSGVYEQYF
TRBV7-3,NA,14,NA,TRBJ1-5,TGTGCCAGCAGCTTAAGCGAGTACAATCAGCCCCAGCATTTT,CASSLSEYNQPQHF
TRBV4-3,TRBD2,18,once,TRBJ2-5,TGCGCCAGCAGCCAAGATCTAACTAGCGGGGGGCCCCGGGAGACCCAGTACTTC,CASSQDLTSGGPRETQYF
TRBV28,NA,12,NA,TRBJ2-7,TGTGCCAGCAGTTTATCCGCCCGAGAGCAGTACTTC,CASSLSAREQYF
TRBV20-1,TRBD1,13,few,TRBJ2-7,TGCAGTGCTACGAACAGGGGATCCTACGAGCAGTACTTC,CSATNRGSYEQYF
TRBV4-1,NA,12,few,TRBJ2-7,TGCGCCAGCAGCGCCGGAGCCTACGAGCAGTACTTC,CASSAGAYEQYF
TRBV18,TRBD1,16,many,TRBJ1-6,TGTGCCAGCTCACCGCTGACGGGACAGGGAAATTCACCCCTCCACTTT,CASSPLTGQGNSPLHF
TRBV7-9,NA,13,many,TRBJ2-5,TGTGCCAGCAGCCTAGGGGAGCAAGAGACCCAGTACTTC,CASSLGEQETQYF
TRBV11-2,TRBD1,13,NA,TRBJ2-4,TGTGCCAGCAGCTCAGGGGGCGAGGACATTCAGTACTTC,CASSSGGEDIQYF